This paragraph reports one T cell receptor (beta chain). The antigen remains unidentified. Germline CDR1 is MNHEY and CDR2 is SMNVEV (reference sequence). V was trimmed by 2 bases and J by 4 bases, leaving 8 bases between them. This CDR3 has 14 amino acids. This specimen belongs to a study of PD-L1 blockade in urothelial cancer. Overall study: Blood gave a median roughly 150,000 T cells. Findings and caveats of the study: Lower than median blood TCR clonality before treatment predicted better survival.

The protocol was immunoSEQ multiplex PCR, while the TCRdb copy is restricted to in-frame clones and leaves out a portion. The sample yields tens of thousands of clones, under 90% seen once. Time point meaning: pretreatment peripheral blood. The sample here was PBMCs, taken around atezolizumab (anti-PD-L1) treatment. This receptor was identified in a man between 65 and 79 years old with urothelial cancer. J is TRBJ2-2 and V is TRBV27, with TRBD1 as a possible D gene (5 bases). CDR3 in DNA: TGTGCCAGCAGTTTAGGGGCAGCCACCGGGGAGCTGTTTTTT. This gives the protein CASSLGAATGELFF.